This T cell receptor beta chain emerged from a study of regulatory T cells in long-lasting Graves disease. Researchers made TCR beta libraries by using iRepertoire HTBI primers and running Arm-PCR on CDR3 regions. Each CDR3 protein is one row after TCRdb ran MiXCR on the multiplex PCR reads. This repertoire shows roughly 250,000 distinct CDR3 sequences, 15% to 20% found once; its top ten account for about 14%. Many counts were recorded for this clonotype. The V gene lost 4 bases and the J gene lost 2 bases, with 10 bases spanning the gap. This CDR3 is built from 14 residues. CDR1 is SNHLY and CDR2 is FYNNEI in the germline V gene. Time point in this sample: newly diagnosed GD, antithyroid drugs for less than 3 months. Following extraction of RNA from PBMCs, that RNA was used to make the TCR library. A further study also used this sample, focusing on T cells in Graves' hyperthyroidism and ophthalmopathy.

The sequenced sample was peripheral blood mononuclear cells (PBMCs), obtained at new diagnosis, from a patient treated with antithyroid drugs. This TCR came from a woman under 40 with Graves disease. This rearrangement joins TRBV2 to TRBJ2-3; D uncertain. The CDR3 region is CASSGGYITDTQYF. The CDR3 DNA follows: TGTGCCAGCAGTGGGGGATACATCACAGATACGCAGTATTTT. The whole variable domain, remainder taken from reference TRBV2 and TRBJ2-3, is EPEVTQTPSHQVTQMGQEVILRCVPISNHLYFYWYRQILGQKVEFLVSFYNNEISEKSEIFDDQFSVERPDGSNFTLKIRSTKLEDSAMYFCASSGGYITDTQYFGPGTRLTVL.